These T cell receptor beta chains were read from a single sample in a study of OX40 agonist ivuxolimab in advanced cancers. Using immunoSEQ multiplex PCR, the repertoire was profiled, and TCRdb retains in-frame clones only, with some absent. The sample comprises 65,000 to 95,000 clones, just under 95% of which are singletons, and 11% rests with the top ten. Sample: CD4+ or CD8+ T cells sorted from blood, taken in a trial of the OX40 agonist ivuxolimab. The source is an adult with an advanced solid tumor such as melanoma, head and neck, liver or kidney cancer. The CDR3 runs from the conserved cysteine through the conserved F or W. A D gene is named only where the DNA matches it firmly. Part of the rows lack a size; the others show once, few, many or a class for expanded clones.

>TRBD1|-|TRBJ2-7|TRBV6-1
CASSDPWDSSYEQYF
TGTGCCAGCAGTGACCCATGGGACAGCTCCTACGAGCAGTACTTC
>TRBD2|-|TRBJ2-3|TRBV2
CASGVAGGADTQYF
TGTGCCAGCGGCGTAGCGGGGGGGGCAGATACGCAGTATTTT
>-|-|TRBJ2-1|TRBV9
CASSFQRGGPNEQFF
TGTGCCAGCAGCTTCCAAAGGGGGGGCCCCAATGAGCAGTTCTTC
>TRBD2|-|TRBJ2-1|TRBV7-9
CASSLGRVEQFF
TGTGCCAGCAGCTTGGGGAGGGTGGAGCAGTTCTTC
>TRBD1|-|TRBJ1-6|TRBV23-1
CASSPTGEGDSPLHF
TGCGCCAGCAGCCCCACAGGGGAAGGGGATTCACCCCTCCACTTT
>TRBD1|-|TRBJ1-6|TRBV9
CASSAGTGVGNSPLHF
TGTGCCAGCAGCGCCGGGACAGGGGTTGGTAATTCACCCCTCCACTTT
>TRBD1|once|TRBJ2-7|TRBV18
CASSPSRTGERHEQYF
TGTGCCAGCTCACCATCGAGGACAGGGGAGCGCCACGAGCAGTACTTC
>-|once|TRBJ1-1|TRBV13
CASSLGAGTNTEAFF
TGTGCCAGCAGCTTAGGTGCAGGTACGAACACTGAAGCTTTCTTT
>TRBD1|-|TRBJ2-7|TRBV27
CASSYIGGQGSYEQYF
TGTGCCAGCAGTTACATCGGCGGACAGGGATCCTACGAGCAGTACTTC
>-|-|TRBJ2-1|TRBV7-3
CASSLLAGSSYNEQFF
TGTGCCAGCAGCTTATTGGCGGGGAGCTCCTACAATGAGCAGTTCTTC
>TRBD1|-|TRBJ1-5|TRBV5-1
CASSFGTGSQPQHF
TGCGCCAGCAGCTTTGGGACAGGGAGTCAGCCCCAGCATTTT
>-|-|TRBJ1-2|TRBV4-1
CASSQTEVANYGYTF
TGCGCCAGCAGCCAAACAGAAGTGGCCAACTATGGCTACACCTTC
>-|-|TRBJ2-1|TRBV6-6
CASSYGGGNEQFF
TGTGCCAGCAGTTACGGGGGAGGCAATGAGCAGTTCTTC
>-|once|TRBJ2-2|TRBV6-6
CASSEVTGELFF
TGTGCCAGCAGTGAGGTCACCGGGGAGCTGTTTTTT
>-|-|TRBJ1-4|TRBV4-1
CASSQAGYNEKLFF
TGCGCCAGCAGCCAGGCAGGTTATAATGAAAAACTGTTTTTT
>TRBD2|-|TRBJ2-2|TRBV9
CASTTGGFGELFF
TGTGCCAGCACCACCGGGGGGTTCGGGGAGCTGTTTTTT
>-|-|TRBJ2-7|TRBV6-5
CASSYGGSYEQYF
TGTGCCAGCAGTTACGGGGGTTCCTACGAGCAGTACTTC
>-|-|TRBJ2-3|TRBV5-6
CASSLGRGTTDTQYF
TGTGCCAGCAGCTTGGGCAGGGGAACCACAGATACGCAGTATTTT
>-|-|TRBJ1-1|TRBV5-1
CASSFDKTNTEAFF
TGCGCCAGCAGCTTTGACAAGACGAACACTGAAGCTTTCTTT
>TRBD1|-|TRBJ1-1|TRBV4-1
CASSQDNWDRGLHTEAFF
TGCGCCAGCAGCCAAGATAACTGGGACAGGGGGCTTCACACTGAAGCTTTCTTT
>-|-|TRBJ1-1|TRBV19
CASSRRGDTEAFF
TGTGCCAGTAGTCGGAGGGGGGACACTGAAGCTTTCTTT
>-|-|TRBJ2-7|TRBV5-1
CASSLRVFSYEQYF
TGCGCCAGCAGCTTGAGGGTTTTCTCCTACGAGCAGTACTTC
>TRBD1|-|TRBJ2-7|TRBV4-3
CASSQGQPLGEQYF
TGCGCCAGCAGCCAGGGACAGCCGCTTGGAGAGCAGTACTTC
>-|-|TRBJ1-5|TRBV19
CASSTWQDNQPQHF
TGTGCCAGTAGTACTTGGCAGGACAATCAGCCCCAGCATTTT
>-|once|TRBJ1-1|TRBV5-8
CASSWGLSTEAFF
TGTGCCAGCTCCTGGGGCTTAAGTACTGAAGCTTTCTTT
>-|-|TRBJ1-2|TRBV4-1
CASSQDMGGYTF
TGCGCCAGCAGCCAAGATATGGGGGGCTACACCTTC
>-|few|TRBJ2-3|TRBV6-4
CASSDNGGTDTQYF
TGTGCCAGCAGTGACAACGGGGGTACAGATACGCAGTATTTT
>-|-|TRBJ1-4|TRBV19
CASSIPGRTEKLFF
TGTGCCAGTAGTATTCCAGGCCGTACTGAAAAACTGTTTTTT
>-|once|TRBJ1-6|TRBV27
CASTGSLINSPLHF
TGTGCCAGCACCGGGAGTCTCATCAATTCACCCCTCCACTTT
>-|-|TRBJ2-1|TRBV6-1
CASSEAESNEQFF
TGTGCCAGCAGTGAAGCTGAAAGTAATGAGCAGTTCTTC
>-|-|TRBJ1-1|TRBV2
CASSVLGIEAFF
TGTGCCAGCAGTGTTTTGGGAATTGAAGCTTTCTTT
>-|-|TRBJ2-2|TRBV5-6
CASRTMDSYTGELFF
TGTGCCAGCAGGACGATGGACAGCTACACCGGGGAGCTGTTTTTT
>-|-|TRBJ2-7|TRBV21-1
CASSKGRLSSYEQYF
TGTGCCAGCAGCAAAGGGCGGCTAAGCTCCTACGAGCAGTACTTC
>-|-|TRBJ2-7|TRBV25-1
CASSLGLRGDEQYF
TGTGCCAGCAGCTTAGGGCTCAGGGGCGACGAGCAGTACTTC
>-|-|TRBJ2-7|TRBV13
CASSLGLFTGRESSYEQYF
TGTGCCAGCAGCTTAGGCCTCTTTACAGGGAGGGAAAGCTCCTACGAGCAGTACTTC
>-|-|TRBJ2-7|TRBV9
CASSVGNPYEQYF
TGTGCCAGCAGCGTAGGAAATCCCTACGAGCAGTACTTC
>TRBD1|once|TRBJ1-3|TRBV14
CASSRTGENTIYF
TGTGCCAGCAGCCGCACAGGGGAGAACACCATATATTTT
>-|-|TRBJ1-1|TRBV7-2
CNRNTEAFF
TGTAACAGGAACACTGAAGCTTTCTTT
>-|-|TRBJ2-1|TRBV7-6
CASSDPRQAVEQFF
TGTGCCAGCAGCGACCCCCGCCAGGCAGTTGAGCAGTTCTTC
>TRBD1|-|TRBJ2-7|TRBV18
CASSLGQGGYEQYF
TGTGCCAGCTCACTCGGACAGGGTGGATACGAGCAGTACTTC
>-|-|TRBJ2-2|TRBV7-2
CASSFGAGELFF
TGTGCCAGCAGCTTTGGGGCCGGGGAGCTGTTTTTT
>TRBD2|-|TRBJ2-7|TRBV9
CASSETSGFYEQYF
TGTGCCAGCAGCGAGACTAGCGGGTTCTACGAGCAGTACTTC
>-|-|TRBJ2-7|TRBV6-5
CASSYSGGPSYEQYF
TGTGCCAGCAGTTACTCGGGGGGACCCTCCTACGAGCAGTACTTC
>TRBD1|-|TRBJ2-2|TRBV7-9
CASSGTAVAGELFF
TGTGCCAGCAGCGGGACAGCTGTTGCCGGGGAGCTGTTTTTT
>TRBD1|-|TRBJ1-2|TRBV4-3
CASSATTLAQGANGYTF
TGCGCCAGCAGCGCAACCACTCTGGCACAGGGGGCGAATGGCTACACCTTC